This T cell receptor (beta chain) comes out of a study of PD-1 blockade in classical Hodgkin lymphoma. Study-level results: Baseline diversity resembling that of newly diagnosed patients was seen in complete responders.

Brentuximab vedotin exposure varied, and every patient relapsed after autologous stem cell transplantation. About this clone: Its antigen is unknown.

Repertoires were generated with immunoSEQ multiplex PCR, while TCRdb's copy carries only in-frame clones and drops some. The sample lists about 35,000 clones; over 65% were seen once. CDR1 is GTSNPN, CDR2 SVGIG, per germline (reference sequence). CDR3 length: 12 residues. The V and J ends lost 4 bases and 8 bases respectively, with 12 bases between them. The source was peripheral blood mononuclear cells (PBMCs), collected before the second cycle of nivolumab. The source is a human donor with classical Hodgkin lymphoma. The chain recombines TRBV30 with TRBJ1-3; unclear D gene. The CDR3 region is CAWNWAVDTIYF. The CDR3 DNA follows: TGTGCCTGGAATTGGGCAGTGGACACCATATATTTT.